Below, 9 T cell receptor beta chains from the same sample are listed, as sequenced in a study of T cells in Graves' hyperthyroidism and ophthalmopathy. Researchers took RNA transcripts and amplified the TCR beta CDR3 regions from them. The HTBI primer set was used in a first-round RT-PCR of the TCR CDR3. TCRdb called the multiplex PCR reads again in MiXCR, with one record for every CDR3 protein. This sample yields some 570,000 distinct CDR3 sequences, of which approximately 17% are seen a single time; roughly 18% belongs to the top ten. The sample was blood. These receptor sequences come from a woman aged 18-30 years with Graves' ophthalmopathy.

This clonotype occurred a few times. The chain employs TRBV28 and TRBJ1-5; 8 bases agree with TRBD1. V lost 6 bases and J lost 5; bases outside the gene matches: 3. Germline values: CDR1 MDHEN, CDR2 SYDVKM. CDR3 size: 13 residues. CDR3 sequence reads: CASRTGDYQPQHF. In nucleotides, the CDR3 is TGTGCCAGCAGGACAGGGGATTATCAGCCCCAGCATTTT.

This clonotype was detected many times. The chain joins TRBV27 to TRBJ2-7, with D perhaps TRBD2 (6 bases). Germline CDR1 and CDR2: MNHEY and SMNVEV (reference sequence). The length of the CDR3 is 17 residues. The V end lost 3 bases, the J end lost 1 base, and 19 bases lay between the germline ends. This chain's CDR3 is CASSLMGGPRASYEQYF. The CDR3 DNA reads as TGTGCCAGCAGTTTGATGGGGGGACCAAGGGCTTCCTACGAGCAGTACTTC.

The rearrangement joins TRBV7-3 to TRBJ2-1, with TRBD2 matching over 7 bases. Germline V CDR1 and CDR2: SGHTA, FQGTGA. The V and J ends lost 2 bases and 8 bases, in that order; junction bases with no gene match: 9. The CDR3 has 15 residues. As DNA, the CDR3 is TGTGCCAGCAGCTTATCCGGGACTACTCTAGATGAGCAGTTCTTC. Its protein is CASSLSGTTLDEQFF.

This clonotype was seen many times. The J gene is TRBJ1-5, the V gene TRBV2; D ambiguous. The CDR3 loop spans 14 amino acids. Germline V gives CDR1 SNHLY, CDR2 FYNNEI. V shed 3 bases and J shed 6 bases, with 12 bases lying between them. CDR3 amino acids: CASSEPGGSQPQHF. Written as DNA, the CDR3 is TGTGCCAGCAGTGAGCCCGGAGGAAGTCAGCCCCAGCATTTT.

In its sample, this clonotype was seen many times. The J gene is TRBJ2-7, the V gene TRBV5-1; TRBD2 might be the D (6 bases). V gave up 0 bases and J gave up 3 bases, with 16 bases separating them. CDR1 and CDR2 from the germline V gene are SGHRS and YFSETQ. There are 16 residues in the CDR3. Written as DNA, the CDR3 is TGCGCCAGCAGCTTGGCCGGGATAGCGGAGGGCTACGAGCAGTACTTC. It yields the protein CASSLAGIAEGYEQYF.

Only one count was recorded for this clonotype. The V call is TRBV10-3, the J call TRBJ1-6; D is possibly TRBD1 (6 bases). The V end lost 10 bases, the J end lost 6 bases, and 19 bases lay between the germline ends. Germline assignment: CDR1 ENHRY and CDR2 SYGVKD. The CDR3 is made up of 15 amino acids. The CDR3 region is CATAPRDTSNSPLHF. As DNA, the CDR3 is TGTGCCACTGCACCCCGGGACACTTCTAATTCACCCCTCCACTTT.

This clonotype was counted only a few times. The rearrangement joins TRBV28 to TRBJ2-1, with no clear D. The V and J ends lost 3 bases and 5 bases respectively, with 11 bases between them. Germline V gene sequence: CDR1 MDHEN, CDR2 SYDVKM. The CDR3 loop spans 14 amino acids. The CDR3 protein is CASSFPLLDNEQFF. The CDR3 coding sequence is TGTGCCAGCAGTTTTCCGCTACTGGACAATGAGCAGTTCTTC.

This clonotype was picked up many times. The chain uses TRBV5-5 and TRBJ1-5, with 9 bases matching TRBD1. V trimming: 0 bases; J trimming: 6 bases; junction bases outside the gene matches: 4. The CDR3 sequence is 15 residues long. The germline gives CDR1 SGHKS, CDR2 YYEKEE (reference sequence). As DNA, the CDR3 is TGTGCCAGCAGCTTGGAAGGGACAGGGACTCAGCCCCAGCATTTT. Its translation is CASSLEGTGTQPQHF.

The CDR3 region has the DNA TGCAGTGCTTACGGGCTCGGGGAGGAGACCAGCTACGAGCAGTACTTC. It is translated as CSAYGLGEETSYEQYF. This rearrangement joins TRBV20-1 to TRBJ2-7; the D gene is possibly TRBD2 (6 bases). Between the trimmed V and J ends, which lost 5 bases and 3 bases, there was a span of 23 bases. This CDR3 region has 16 residues. Germline V gives CDR1 DFQATT, CDR2 SNEGSKA (reference sequence).